The 4 T cell receptor beta chains presented below share a single source sample, sequenced in a study of blood T cell repertoires in COVID-19. Sequencing used immunoSEQ multiplex PCR; TCRdb keeps in-frame clones, though not all of them. The table shows under 200,000 clones, with about 84% occurring only once. The sequenced sample consisted of PBMCs or T cells enriched from blood (not recorded which). Receptor source: a woman in her thirties or forties with acute COVID-19.

The chain combines TRBV30 with TRBJ2-1, with 8 bases lining up with TRBD2. J lost 4 bases, V lost 4 bases, and 6 bases had no gene match. The CDR3 sequence is 14 residues long. Germline-derived CDR1 and CDR2 are GTSNPN and SVGIG (reference sequence). The CDR3 here is CAWKPSGLYNEQFF. The CDR3, as DNA: TGTGCCTGGAAACCTAGCGGGCTTTACAATGAGCAGTTCTTC. Full variable domain (rest looked up from reference TRBV30 and TRBJ2-1): SQTIHQWPATLVQPVGSPLSLECTVEGTSNPNLYWYRQAAGRGLQLLFYSVGIGQISSEVPQNLSASRPQDRQFILSSKKLLLSDSGFYLCAWKPSGLYNEQFFGPGTRLTVL.

This sequence joins TRBV29-1 and TRBJ1-5; 7 bases map to TRBD1. The J segment lost 2 bases and the V segment lost 5 bases, leaving 6 bases of the junction unmatched. The CDR3 extends over 14 amino acids. The germline gives CDR1 SQVTM, CDR2 ANQGSEA. CDR3 sequence (DNA): TGCAGCGTTAGTTCAGGGGGTGGCAATCAGCCCCAGCATTTT. Amino acids: CSVSSGGGNQPQHF.

The V gene is TRBV9, the J gene TRBJ1-6; 9 nucleotides agree with TRBD1. After removal of 3 bases from V and 9 bases from J, the junction contained 7 bases not matched to a gene. This CDR3 comprises 15 residues. The germline CDR1 and CDR2 sequences are SGDLS and YYNGEE. CDR3 sequence: CASSATGGEGSPLHF. CDR3 coding DNA: TGTGCCAGCAGCGCAACAGGGGGCGAAGGTTCACCCCTCCACTTT.

The chain recombines TRBV3-1 (or the pseudogene TRBV3-2) with TRBJ1-2; D gene unclear. CDR1 and CDR2 from the germline V gene are LGHDT and YNNKEL (reference sequence). V was clipped by 4 bases and J by 5 bases, with 14 bases between them. The CDR3 contains 14 residues. The CDR3 DNA follows: TGTGCCAGCAGCCCCGGAGATTTGGCGTATGGCTACACCTTC. As protein: CASSPGDLAYGYTF.